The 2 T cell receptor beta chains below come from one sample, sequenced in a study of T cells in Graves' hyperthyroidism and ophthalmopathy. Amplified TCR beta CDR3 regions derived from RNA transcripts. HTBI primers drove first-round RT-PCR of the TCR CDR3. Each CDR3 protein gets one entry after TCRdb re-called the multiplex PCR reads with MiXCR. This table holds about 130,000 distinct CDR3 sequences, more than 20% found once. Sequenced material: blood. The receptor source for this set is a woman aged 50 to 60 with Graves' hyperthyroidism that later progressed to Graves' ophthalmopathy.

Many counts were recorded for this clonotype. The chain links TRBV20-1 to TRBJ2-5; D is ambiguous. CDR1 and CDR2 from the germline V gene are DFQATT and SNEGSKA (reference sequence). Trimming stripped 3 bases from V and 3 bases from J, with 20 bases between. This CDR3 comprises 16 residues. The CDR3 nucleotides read TGCAGTGCTAGTGCCCCGTCGGACGTTTGGAAAGAGACCCAGTACTTC. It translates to CSASAPSDVWKETQYF.

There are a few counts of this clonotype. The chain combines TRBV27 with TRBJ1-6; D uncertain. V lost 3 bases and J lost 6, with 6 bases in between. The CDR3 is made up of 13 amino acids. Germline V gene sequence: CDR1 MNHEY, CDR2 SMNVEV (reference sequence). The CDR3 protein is CASSFKINSPLHF. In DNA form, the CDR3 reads TGTGCCAGCAGTTTCAAGATTAATTCACCCCTCCACTTT.